The 32 T cell receptor beta chains listed next were all sequenced from one sample in a study of blood T cells in healthy people across ages. The authors ran a second PCR of 7 to 11 cycles using a sample-barcoded 5' primer and a J-beta primer mix. Each CDR3 protein is one row after TCRdb ran MiXCR on the 5' RACE reads. This table has more than 500,000 distinct CDR3 sequences, about 25% appearing once. The same sample was also used in a study of T cells of mothers and their children.

The sample taken for sequencing was blood. The receptor source for this set is a boy younger than 10 in good health.

About this clonotype: At one end, the junction sequence differs from germline, possibly due to a read error. The V call is TRBV3-1, the J call TRBJ2-5, with 7 nucleotides matching TRBD2. Germline lookup yields CDR1 LGHDT and CDR2 YNNKEL (reference sequence). This CDR3 spans 14 amino acids. The CDR3 sequence: CASSQAAGEETRYF. Written as DNA, the CDR3 is TGTGCCAGCAGCCAAGCGGCGGGGGAAGAGACCCGGTACTTC.

The rearrangement uses TRBV5-1 and TRBJ2-7; D is possibly TRBD1 (7 bases). CDR1 and CDR2 from the germline V gene are SGHRS and YFSETQ. Trimming cost V 4 bases and J 0 bases, with 14 bases left between them. The CDR3 loop spans 15 amino acids. CDR3 region: CASSPSRDSSYEQYF. As DNA, the CDR3 is TGCGCCAGCAGCCCCTCGCGGGACAGCTCCTACGAGCAGTACTTC.

The chain uses TRBV20-1 and TRBJ2-5; 13 nucleotides align to TRBD2. With V trimmed by 0 bases and J by 5 bases, 9 bases remained unmatched. This CDR3 is 17 amino acids long. Germline V CDR1 and CDR2: DFQATT, SNEGSKA (reference sequence). The CDR3 DNA reads as TGCAGTGCTAGAGATAGGAAACTAGCGGGGGGGCCTGAGACCCAGTACTTC. It codes for CSARDRKLAGGPETQYF.

This clonotype has only a few counts. This chain connects TRBV20-1 to TRBJ2-3, with D possibly TRBD2 on 6 matching bases. Germline CDR1 reads DFQATT; CDR2 reads SNEGSKA (reference sequence). This CDR3 contains 13 residues. Trimming took 5 bases from V and 5 from J, leaving 14 bases between them. This chain's CDR3 is CSASDSGGDTQYF. The CDR3 DNA is TGCAGTGCTTCGGACTCCGGGGGAGATACGCAGTATTTT.

The chain links TRBV12-3 or TRBV12-4 to TRBJ2-3, with D tentatively TRBD2 (6 bases). This CDR3 comprises 15 residues. The V and J ends lost 7 bases and 5 bases respectively, with 19 bases between them. CDR3 DNA: TGTGCCAGCACCTCAGGGACTTCAAACGGAGATACGCAGTATTTT. Translated: CASTSGTSNGDTQYF.

This chain joins TRBV3-1 and TRBJ1-2; 7 nucleotides line up with TRBD1. With V trimmed by 1 base and J by 5 bases, 10 bases remained unmatched. The CDR3 is 16 amino acids. Germline V gene lookup returns CDR1 LGHDT and CDR2 YNNKEL (reference sequence). The CDR3 reads CASSQVSGRGRYGYTF. The CDR3 DNA follows: TGTGCCAGCAGCCAAGTTAGTGGAAGGGGGCGATATGGCTACACCTTC. Filled out from reference TRBV3-1 and TRBJ1-2, the complete variable domain reads DTAVSQTPKYLVTQMGNDKSIKCEQNLGHDTMYWYKQDSKKFLKIMFSYNNKELIINETVPNRFSPKSPDKAHLNLHINSLELGDSAVYFCASSQVSGRGRYGYTFGSGTRLTVV.

In this sample, this clonotype turned up a few times. This rearrangement joins TRBV20-1 to TRBJ2-4, with TRBD2 matching 8 bases. The CDR3 runs 15 residues. The trim removed 0 bases at V and 7 bases at J, leaving 8 bases unmatched. The germline CDR1 and CDR2 sequences are DFQATT and SNEGSKA (reference sequence). The CDR3 is CSARDTRGGHNIQYF. The CDR3 DNA reads as TGCAGTGCTAGAGATACCCGGGGGGGACACAACATTCAGTACTTC.

This clonotype was observed a handful of times. V gene TRBV24-1 combines with J gene TRBJ2-4; maybe TRBD1 (6 bases). This CDR3 has 14 residues. The germline V gene encodes CDR1 KGHDR and CDR2 SFDVKD. V was cut by 9 bases and J by 0 bases, with 11 bases left in between. The CDR3 nucleotides are TGTGCCACCGACCCAGGGGTAGCCAAAAACATTCAGTACTTC. Its protein is CATDPGVAKNIQYF.

This rearrangement joins TRBV20-1 to TRBJ2-5, with 12 positions matching TRBD2. CDR1 is DFQATT, CDR2 SNEGSKA, per germline (reference sequence). J was trimmed by 0 bases and V by 3 bases; bases with no gene match: 2. The CDR3 runs 15 residues. CDR3 loop: CSASGLAGNQETQYF. The CDR3 DNA sequence: TGCAGTGCTAGTGGACTAGCGGGAAACCAAGAGACCCAGTACTTC.

This clonotype has more than one count but fewer than ten. The CDR3 DNA is TGCAGTGCAGGGGCCGGGAGCAGCAATCAGCCCCAGCATTTT. Its translation: CSAGAGSSNQPQHF. V is TRBV20-1 and J is TRBJ1-5; perhaps TRBD1 as D (5 bases). Germline V CDR1 and CDR2: DFQATT, SNEGSKA (reference sequence). V gave up 6 bases and J gave up 1 base, with 13 bases separating them. This CDR3 comprises 14 residues.

This clonotype was observed a few times. This chain connects TRBV5-1 to TRBJ2-1; D is unresolved. Trimming left V 1 base short and J 3 bases short, with 11 bases between. Looked up from germline, CDR1 is SGHRS and CDR2 is YFSETQ. The CDR3 runs to 15 residues. The CDR3 DNA reads as TGCGCCAGCAGCTTGATCGGCGAAGACTACAATGAGCAGTTCTTC. It yields the protein CASSLIGEDYNEQFF.

The rearrangement links TRBV20-1 to TRBJ1-2, with D possibly being TRBD1 (6 bases). V dropped 5 bases and J dropped 5 bases, with 12 bases sitting between them. The CDR3 has 12 residues. The germline V gene encodes CDR1 DFQATT and CDR2 SNEGSKA (reference sequence). CDR3 nucleotide sequence: TGCAGTGCTCAGGGGCCCGGTTATGGCTACACCTTC. Translation: CSAQGPGYGYTF.

This clonotype was found a few times. V and J are TRBV9 and TRBJ1-1; weak D call: TRBD1 (6 bases). The CDR3 consists of 14 residues. Looked up from germline, CDR1 is SGDLS and CDR2 is YYNGEE. Trimming shortened V by 0 bases and J by 11 bases, and 17 bases separated the two germline ends. The CDR3 region is CASSVETQGSAAFF. CDR3 DNA sequence: TGTGCCAGCAGCGTAGAGACACAGGGCTCTGCGGCTTTCTTT.

This clonotype was seen many times. This chain links TRBV28 with TRBJ2-5; 7 bases fit TRBD2. The trim removed 6 bases at V and 2 bases at J, leaving 6 bases unmatched. The CDR3 spans 14 residues. The germline V gene encodes CDR1 MDHEN and CDR2 SYDVKM. The CDR3 nucleotides read TGTGCCAGCAGCCCTTGGGGGGGTCAAGAGACCCAGTACTTC. Its translation: CASSPWGGQETQYF.

Only a few counts were recorded for this clonotype. The V call is TRBV9, the J call TRBJ2-1, with 10 bases lining up with TRBD2. This CDR3 comprises 16 residues. V trimming: 3 bases; J trimming: 4 bases; junction bases outside the gene matches: 7. Per germline, CDR1 SGDLS and CDR2 YYNGEE. The CDR3 nucleotides are TGTGCCAGCAGCGCCTTCACTAGCGGGGCTTACAATGAGCAGTTCTTC. Protein sequence: CASSAFTSGAYNEQFF.

The J gene is TRBJ2-5, the V gene TRBV28, with 7 nucleotides matching TRBD1. V shed 4 bases and J 5 bases; nucleotides not matched to a gene: 10. The CDR3 runs 15 residues. Germline V gene lookup returns CDR1 MDHEN and CDR2 SYDVKM. The CDR3 DNA reads TGTGCCAGCAGTTGGCCGACAGGGTATACGGAGACCCAGTACTTC. Translation gives CASSWPTGYTETQYF.

The chain combines TRBV20-1 with TRBJ1-2; weak D call: TRBD1 (5 bases). The germline CDR1 and CDR2 sequences are DFQATT and SNEGSKA (reference sequence). Trimming left V 5 bases short and J 4 bases short, with 14 bases between. This CDR3 has 13 amino acids. The CDR3 loop is CSAQARGGYGYTF. The CDR3 coding sequence is TGCAGTGCTCAAGCCCGGGGCGGCTATGGCTACACCTTC.

The chain combines TRBV6-5 with TRBJ2-5, with 10 nucleotides matching TRBD2. The V segment lost 0 bases and the J segment 12 bases; nucleotides outside the gene matches: 13. Germline V gene sequence: CDR1 MNHEY, CDR2 SVGAGI. The CDR3 has 16 amino acids. Written as DNA, the CDR3 is TGTGCCAGCAGTTACTCTGGGACTAGCGACCGTCCGAGGGAGTACTTC. Its translation: CASSYSGTSDRPREYF.

This clonotype has a count of ten or more. The chain combines TRBV5-1 with TRBJ1-6; D remains ambiguous. V dropped 1 base and J dropped 5 bases, with 4 bases sitting between them. Germline V gives CDR1 SGHRS, CDR2 YFSETQ. The CDR3 spans 13 residues. The CDR3, as DNA: TGCGCCAGCAGCTTGTTGGATAATTCACCCCTCCACTTT. Its protein product is CASSLLDNSPLHF.

The genes are TRBV7-2 and TRBJ2-3; 10 bases are shared with TRBD2. V shed 5 bases, J shed 2 bases, and the junction held 7 bases outside the gene matches. CDR1 SGHTA and CDR2 FQGNSA come from the germline V gene. The CDR3 runs to 16 residues. The CDR3 DNA is TGTGCCAGCAGCGAAGGGACTAGCGTCTTCACAGATACGCAGTATTTT. This gives the protein CASSEGTSVFTDTQYF.

This chain uses TRBV6-2 or TRBV6-3 with TRBJ2-7, with D possibly matching TRBD2 (6 bases). The CDR3 has 15 residues. V lost 0 bases and J 4 bases, leaving 13 bases between the germline ends. Germline values: CDR1 MNHEY, CDR2 SVGEGT. CDR3 nucleotide sequence: TGTGCCAGCAGTTACTCGGATTGGCGGGGATACGAGCAGTACTTC. It yields the protein CASSYSDWRGYEQYF.

V and J are TRBV7-8 and TRBJ2-2; a weak D match, TRBD2 (6 bases). V shed 2 bases and J shed 4 bases, with 26 bases lying between them. This CDR3 has 20 amino acids. Germline V gene lookup returns CDR1 SGHVS and CDR2 FQNEAQ. DNA of the CDR3: TGTGCCAGCAGCTTACCCAATTCAAGAAGGGACTTAGGGATCACCGGGGAGCTGTTTTTT. It codes for CASSLPNSRRDLGITGELFF. Together with reference TRBV7-8 and TRBJ2-2, the CDR3 gives the full variable domain: GAGVSQSPRYKVAKRGQDVALRCDPISGHVSLFWYQQALGQGPEFLTYFQNEAQLDKSGLPSDRFFAERPEGSVSTLKIQRTQQEDSAVYLCASSLPNSRRDLGITGELFFGEGSRLTVL.

V is TRBV7-7 and J is TRBJ2-7; 9 bases align to TRBD1. The germline V gene has CDR1 SSHAT and CDR2 FNYEAQ (reference sequence). The CDR3 length is 15 residues. V dropped 2 bases and J dropped 6; count of bases not matched to a gene: 8. The CDR3 DNA reads as TGTGCCAGCAGCTTAATGTTGGGACAGGGCTTCGAGCAGTACTTC. Encoded protein: CASSLMLGQGFEQYF. Full variable domain (outside the CDR3, taken from reference TRBV7-7 and TRBJ2-7): GAGVSQSPRYKVTKRGQDVTLRCDPISSHATLYWYQQALGQGPEFLTYFNYEAQPDKSGLPSDRFSAERPEGSISTLTIQRTEQRDSAMYRCASSLMLGQGFEQYFGPGTRLTVT.

This chain links TRBV20-1 with TRBJ2-7, with 12 bases aligning to TRBD1. J gave up 6 bases and V 3 bases, and 6 bases lay outside the gene matches. The V gene's germline CDR1 is DFQATT and CDR2 SNEGSKA (reference sequence). CDR3 length: 14 residues. In DNA form, the CDR3 reads TGCAGTGCTAGGACCGGGACAGGGGGCTCCGAGCAGTACTTC. As protein: CSARTGTGGSEQYF.

This sequence joins TRBV20-1 and TRBJ2-4; unclear D gene. Trimming removed 3 bases at V and 3 bases at J, with 9 bases between. The CDR3 contains 13 residues. From germline, CDR1 is DFQATT and CDR2 SNEGSKA (reference sequence). As DNA, the CDR3 is TGCAGTGCTAGCGGAACGGGCAAAAACATTCAGTACTTC. Translating gives CSASGTGKNIQYF.

This clonotype occurred a few times. This chain joins TRBV20-1 and TRBJ2-4, with TRBD1 matching over 11 bases. With V trimmed by 6 bases and J by 5 bases, 6 bases remained unmatched. The CDR3 length is 14 residues. The germline V gene has CDR1 DFQATT and CDR2 SNEGSKA (reference sequence). This CDR3 is CSAVRTGGENIQYF. CDR3 in DNA: TGCAGTGCCGTTCGGACAGGGGGCGAAAACATTCAGTACTTC.

This clonotype was found once. The chain has TRBV29-1 and TRBJ2-5; tentatively, D is TRBD2 (6 bases). The better agreement between TRBJ2-7 and the DNA end casts doubt on the J call. The CDR3 contains 12 residues. Germline V CDR1 and CDR2: SQVTM, ANQGSEA. For the CDR3, the DNA is TGCAGCGTCGCGCTAGCGAACTACGAGCAGTACTTC. As protein: CSVALANYEQYF.

The sample holds a few counts of this clonotype. The chain employs TRBV7-9 and TRBJ2-1, with D tentatively TRBD1 (5 bases). Germline V gene lookup returns CDR1 SEHNR and CDR2 FQNEAQ (reference sequence). Trimming took off 3 bases at V and 7 bases at J, with 10 bases between the two ends. This CDR3 spans 13 amino acids. The CDR3 bases are TGTGCCAGCAGCTTGGGGCTAACTAATGAGCAGTTCTTC. Translating it yields CASSLGLTNEQFF.

This clonotype has only a few counts. The J gene is TRBJ2-7, the V gene TRBV28; 10 nucleotides align to TRBD2. The germline CDR1 and CDR2 sequences are MDHEN and SYDVKM. After removal of 9 bases from V and 2 bases from J, the junction contained 7 bases not matched to a gene. The CDR3 runs 14 residues. CDR3 loop: CASASGSLTYEQYF. The DNA of the CDR3 is TGTGCCAGTGCTAGCGGGAGCCTCACCTACGAGCAGTACTTC.

This clonotype has more than one count but fewer than ten. V usage is TRBV4-1 and J usage is TRBJ2-7; 9 bases are a match to TRBD1. CDR3 length: 15 residues. J gave up 6 bases and V 1 base, and 7 bases lay outside the gene matches. Germline V CDR1 and CDR2: MGHRA, YSYEKL. Here the CDR3 reads CASSQVPRGQGEQYF. As DNA, the CDR3 is TGCGCCAGCAGCCAAGTTCCACGGGGACAGGGCGAGCAGTACTTC.

This clonotype came up a few times. The chain couples TRBV6-1 to TRBJ2-5; D is possibly TRBD1 or TRBD2 (7 bases each). Germline CDR1 MNHNS, CDR2 SASEGT. The germline V and J ends were trimmed by 2 bases and 2 bases, with 12 bases remaining between them. This CDR3 comprises 15 residues. CDR3 in amino acids: CASSEIRGGQETQYF. The DNA for the CDR3 is TGTGCCAGCAGTGAAATCAGGGGGGGACAAGAGACCCAGTACTTC.

This clonotype was counted only a few times. The chain uses TRBV20-1 and TRBJ2-6, with TRBD1 matching 7 bases. CDR3 length: 18 residues. V was clipped by 4 bases and J by 2 bases; unmatched bases: 14. Germline loops: CDR1 DFQATT, CDR2 SNEGSKA (reference sequence). This CDR3 reads CSATTGLRQGAGANVLTF. As DNA, the CDR3 is TGCAGTGCTACCACAGGGTTAAGACAGGGCGCTGGGGCCAACGTCCTGACTTTC.